This T cell receptor (beta chain) derives from a study of cytomegalovirus exposure and HLA in healthy donors. Study-level points and caveats: Sequencing likely caused a cluster of highly shared sequence variants.

This CDR3 contains 16 residues. Trimming removed 4 bases from V and 6 bases from J; junction bases left unmatched: 10. Looked up from germline, CDR1 is LGHNA and CDR2 is YNFKEQ. 13 Jbeta primers and 60 Vbeta primers were used for the PCR. TCRdb's copy holds only in-frame clones and misses some; the assay was immunoSEQ multiplex PCR. The repertoire holds roughly 120,000 clones, with about 76% as singletons. As to this clone: What it recognizes is unknown.

The rearrangement links TRBV4-2 to TRBJ1-5; the match to TRBD1 covers 9 bases. This TCR was recovered from a woman in her twenties or thirties in good health and CMV-seronegative. The sample was PBMCs. The CDR3 DNA reads TGTGCCAGCAGCCGAGATGGGACAGGGAATACTCAGCCCCAGCATTTT. Translated: CASSRDGTGNTQPQHF.